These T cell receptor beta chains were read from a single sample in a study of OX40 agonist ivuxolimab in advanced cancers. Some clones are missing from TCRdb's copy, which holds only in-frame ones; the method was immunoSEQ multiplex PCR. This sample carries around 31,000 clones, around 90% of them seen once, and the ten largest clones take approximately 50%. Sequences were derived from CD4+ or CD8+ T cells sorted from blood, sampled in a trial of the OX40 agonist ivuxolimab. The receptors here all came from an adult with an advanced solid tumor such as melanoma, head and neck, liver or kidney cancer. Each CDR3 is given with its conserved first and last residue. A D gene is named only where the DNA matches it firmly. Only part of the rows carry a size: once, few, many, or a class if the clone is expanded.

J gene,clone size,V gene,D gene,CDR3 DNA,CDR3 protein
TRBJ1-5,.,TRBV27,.,TGTGCCAGCAGTTTAACGGGGTCAGCTATTTATCAGCCCCAGCATTTT,CASSLTGSAIYQPQHF
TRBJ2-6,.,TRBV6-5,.,TGTGCCAGCAGTTGGCGGGACTCTGGGGCCAACGTCCTGACTTTC,CASSWRDSGANVLTF
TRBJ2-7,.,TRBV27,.,TGTGCCAGCAGCCTTACAGGGATCGAGCAGTACTTC,CASSLTGIEQYF
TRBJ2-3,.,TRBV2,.,TGTGCCAGCAGCCCGGTGGGGCCAGCTAGCACAGATACGCAGTATTTT,CASSPVGPASTDTQYF
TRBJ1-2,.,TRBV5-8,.,TGTGCCAGCAGCCCCCCCCGGTACACCTTC,CASSPPRYTF
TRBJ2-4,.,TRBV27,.,TGTGCCAGCAGTTTCTGGAAGGGGCGAGCCAAAAACATTCAGTACTTC,CASSFWKGRAKNIQYF
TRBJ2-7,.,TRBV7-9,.,TGTGCCAGCAGCTTAGGAGCCGTTCGGCAGTACTTC,CASSLGAVRQYF
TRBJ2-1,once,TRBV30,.,TGTGCCGTTGGAGATAATGAGCAGTTCTTC,CAVGDNEQFF
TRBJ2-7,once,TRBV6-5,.,TGTGCCAGCAGTTACGGGGGGGCTGGTTACGAGCAGTACTTC,CASSYGGAGYEQYF
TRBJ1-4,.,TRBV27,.,TGTGCCAGCAGTTTATCGCGGCAGGGCACAGAAAAACTGTTTTTT,CASSLSRQGTEKLFF
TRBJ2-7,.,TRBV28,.,TGTGCCAGCACCCCAACCGGGGACTGGGAGCAGTACTTC,CASTPTGDWEQYF
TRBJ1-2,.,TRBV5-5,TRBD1,TGTGCCAGCAGCCTTACAGGGGGGGATGGCTACACCTTC,CASSLTGGDGYTF
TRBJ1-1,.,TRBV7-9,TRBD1,TGTGCCAGCAGCTTCCTCATATCAGGGGGCGCCGGTAGTGGTACTGAAGCTTTCTTT,CASSFLISGGAGSGTEAFF
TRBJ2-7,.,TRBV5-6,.,TGTGCCAGCAGCCGTTCGGGACACGTTTACGAGCAGTACTTC,CASSRSGHVYEQYF
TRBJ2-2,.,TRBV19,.,TGTGCCAGTAGTCGGCAGGGAGGAAGCACCGGGGAGCTGTTTTTT,CASSRQGGSTGELFF
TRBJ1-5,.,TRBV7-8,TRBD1,TGTGCCAGCAGCTTAGCCGGACAGGGAGTCCAGCCCCAGCATTTT,CASSLAGQGVQPQHF
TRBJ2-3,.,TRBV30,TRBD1,TGTGCCTGGAGTGTGACAGGGTCGAACACAGATACGCAGTATTTT,CAWSVTGSNTDTQYF
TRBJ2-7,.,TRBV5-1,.,TGCGCCAGCAGCACCTCCTACGAGCAGTACTTC,CASSTSYEQYF
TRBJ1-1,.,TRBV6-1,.,TGTGCCAGCAGTAGAACGGGCACTGAAGCTTTCTTT,CASSRTGTEAFF
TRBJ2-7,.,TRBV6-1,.,TGTGCCAGCAGTGAACGACAGGCCTACGAGCAGTACTTC,CASSERQAYEQYF
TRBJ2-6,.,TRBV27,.,TGTGCCAGCAGTCTTACAGGGGACTCCGGGAGGGCCAACGTCCTGACTTTC,CASSLTGDSGRANVLTF
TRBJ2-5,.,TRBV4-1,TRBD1,TGCGCCAGCAGCCAAGATTTCTTACAGGGGGGCCAAGAGACCCAGTACTTC,CASSQDFLQGGQETQYF
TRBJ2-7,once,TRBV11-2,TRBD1,TGTGCCAGCAGCTTAGCGCAGGGGGCTGGCTACGAGCAGTACTTC,CASSLAQGAGYEQYF
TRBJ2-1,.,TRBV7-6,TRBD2,TGTGCCAGCAGCTTAGTTCGGGGGGGCTCCTACAATGAGCAGTTCTTC,CASSLVRGGSYNEQFF
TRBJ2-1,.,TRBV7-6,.,TGTGCCAGCACCGATAATTCCTACAATGAGCAGTTCTTC,CASTDNSYNEQFF
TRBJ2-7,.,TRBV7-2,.,TGTGCCAGCAGCTGGGGATCAACTGGAGAGCAGTACTTC,CASSWGSTGEQYF
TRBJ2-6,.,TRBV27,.,TGTGCCAGCAGTTTATCGGGGTTAGGGGCCAACGTCCTGACTTTC,CASSLSGLGANVLTF
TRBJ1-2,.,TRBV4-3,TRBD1,TGCGCCAGCAGCGACCGGGACAGCAATGGCTACACCTTC,CASSDRDSNGYTF
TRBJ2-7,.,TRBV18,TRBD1,TGTGCCAGCTCACCCGGGACAGGGGACCACGAGCAGTACTTC,CASSPGTGDHEQYF
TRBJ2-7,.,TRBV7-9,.,TGTGCCAGCAGCTTTGCAGGGGAGGACTACGAGCAGTACTTC,CASSFAGEDYEQYF
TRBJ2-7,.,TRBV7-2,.,TGTGCCAGCAGCCCAACAGGGCCTAGTCTCGAGCAGTACTTC,CASSPTGPSLEQYF
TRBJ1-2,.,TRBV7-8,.,TGTGCCAGCAGCTTAGCGCTAAAGGGAGAAGGCTACACCTTC,CASSLALKGEGYTF
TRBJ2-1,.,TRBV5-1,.,TGCGCCAGCAGCTTCGGACTTCTATCCGAGCAGTTCTTC,CASSFGLLSEQFF
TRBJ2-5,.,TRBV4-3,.,TGCGCCAGCAGCCAATATGACGCTCTTGGGGAGACCCAGTACTTC,CASSQYDALGETQYF
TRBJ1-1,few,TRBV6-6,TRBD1,TGTGCCAGCACAAACTACGGGACAGTGAACACTGAAGCTTTCTTT,CASTNYGTVNTEAFF
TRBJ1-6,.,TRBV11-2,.,TGTGCCAGCAGCTTAGGGGGTGGCGGCACACCCCTCCACTTT,CASSLGGGGTPLHF
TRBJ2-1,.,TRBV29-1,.,TGCAGCGTTGAACCGACAGGATACAATGAGCAGTTCTTC,CSVEPTGYNEQFF
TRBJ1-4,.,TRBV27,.,TGTGCCAGCAGTACCTTAGGTGAAAAACTGTTTTTT,CASSTLGEKLFF
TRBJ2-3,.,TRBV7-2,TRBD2,TGTGCCAGCAGCTGGACGGGGGGAAGCACAGATACGCAGTATTTT,CASSWTGGSTDTQYF
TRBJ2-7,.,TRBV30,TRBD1,TGTGCCTGGGGAACCGGGACAGGGTTCTACGAGCAGTACTTC,CAWGTGTGFYEQYF
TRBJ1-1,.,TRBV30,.,TGTGCTTGGAGCGCCCAGGATAACACTGAAGCTTTCTTT,CAWSAQDNTEAFF
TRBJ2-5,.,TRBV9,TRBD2,TGTGCCAGCAGCGTATTTTCTAGCGGGGGGTTACAAGAGACCCAGTACTTC,CASSVFSSGGLQETQYF
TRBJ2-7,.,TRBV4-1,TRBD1,TGCGCCAGCAGCCAAGTAGGGCAGGGGGCCGGCGAGCAGTACTTC,CASSQVGQGAGEQYF
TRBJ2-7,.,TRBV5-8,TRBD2,TGTGCCAGCAGCTTCGCCGGGACTACCTACGAGCAGTACTTC,CASSFAGTTYEQYF
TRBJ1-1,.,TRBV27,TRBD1,TGTGCCAGCAGTGCACAGGGGGCGCGGGATGAAGCTTTCTTT,CASSAQGARDEAFF
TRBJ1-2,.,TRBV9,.,TGTGCCAGCAGCGCCCCGGGATATGGAATTAACTATGGCTACACCTTC,CASSAPGYGINYGYTF
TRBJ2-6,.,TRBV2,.,TGTGCCAGAGGGGAGTCTGGGGCCAACGTCCTGACTTTC,CARGESGANVLTF
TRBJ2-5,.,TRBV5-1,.,TGCGCCAGCAGCACAGTCCCGGGACCCAGCTCTCAGGAGACCCAGTACTTC,CASSTVPGPSSQETQYF
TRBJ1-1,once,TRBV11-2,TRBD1,TGTGCCAGCAGCCCTAGGGGGCCGCTCGGGACTGAAGCTTTCTTT,CASSPRGPLGTEAFF
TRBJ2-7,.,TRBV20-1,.,TGCAGTGCCCTCCCGGGGTACGAGCAGTACTTC,CSALPGYEQYF
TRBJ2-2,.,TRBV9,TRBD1,TGTGCCAGCACGACAGGGGGCGCCGGCGGGGAGCTGTTTTTT,CASTTGGAGGELFF
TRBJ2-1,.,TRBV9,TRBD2,TGTGCCAGCAGCACAGCTTCTAGCGGGGACAATGAGCAGTTCTTC,CASSTASSGDNEQFF